The rows below give T cell receptor beta chains drawn from one sample of a study of blood T cell repertoires in COVID-19. Using immunoSEQ multiplex PCR, the repertoire was profiled, and TCRdb retains in-frame clones only, with some absent. Altogether around 40,000 clones are present, approximately 90% being singletons, with the ten largest covering 7.5% to 9.5%. Specimen: peripheral blood. The receptors were gathered from a man in his 60s with active COVID-19. Each CDR3 is given with its conserved first and last residue. A D gene is named only where the DNA matches it firmly. Only some rows state a clone size, as once, few, many or a class for expanded clones.

>TRBD2|TRBV6-6|-|TRBJ2-1
CASIGAAGGVSEQFF
>-|TRBV3-1/TRBV3-2|once|TRBJ2-5
CASSPRTIQETQYF
>TRBD1|TRBV19|-|TRBJ1-4
CASSQGDTHKKLFF
>TRBD1|TRBV9|-|TRBJ2-6
CASSRTGDPYSGANVLTF
>-|TRBV27|-|TRBJ2-5
CASRPGTSDQETQYF
>-|TRBV19|few|TRBJ1-5
CASSNLGADNSNQPQHF
>TRBD1|TRBV7-3|-|TRBJ1-1
CASSLAGGPTEAFF
>TRBD2|TRBV10-2|-|TRBJ2-3
CASSEGWGSGGNTQYF
>TRBD2|TRBV5-6|-|TRBJ2-7
CASSLAASGTLSYEQYF
>TRBD2|TRBV7-9|-|TRBJ2-7
CASSKETSASSYEQYF
>-|TRBV18|-|TRBJ1-2
CASSPQSVLLTF
>TRBD1|TRBV11-2|few|TRBJ1-5
CASSPGTEVNQPQHF
>TRBD1|TRBV18|-|TRBJ2-5
CASSRDRETQYF
>TRBD1|TRBV16|-|TRBJ2-3
CASSSLNFGTGGTDTQYF
>TRBD1|TRBV6-2/TRBV6-3|-|TRBJ2-3
CASSYRDRGPDTQYF
>TRBD1|TRBV7-6|-|TRBJ1-1
CASSLGQGEISTEAFF
>-|TRBV9|-|TRBJ2-1
CASSVQARSPYNEQFF
>TRBD1|TRBV11-2|-|TRBJ1-1
CASAVTGMNTEAFF
>TRBD1|TRBV6-5|-|TRBJ2-5
CASTGTGGTQYF
>-|TRBV11-1|-|TRBJ1-2
CASSLDGIGYTF
>-|TRBV7-3|-|TRBJ2-5
CASSLGTQETQYF
>-|TRBV30|many|TRBJ2-7
CAWSVLGGGVGEQYF
>-|TRBV19|-|TRBJ2-7
CASSIGTSRAGMHEQYF
>TRBD1|TRBV7-9|-|TRBJ2-3
CASSFGGQSTDTQYF
>-|TRBV6-5|-|TRBJ2-7
CASSPIARGEQYF
>TRBD1|TRBV7-3|-|TRBJ2-3
CASSPARDSTQYF
>TRBD2|TRBV6-6|-|TRBJ2-7
CASKLAGVHEQYF
>TRBD1|TRBV18|once|TRBJ2-7
CASSPRGQERIEQYF
>-|TRBV9|few|TRBJ1-6
CASSAGNSPLHF
>TRBD1|TRBV6-5|medium-sized|TRBJ2-7
CASSRDSPYEQYF
>TRBD1|TRBV5-1|-|TRBJ2-2
CASSLGGRNTGELFF
>-|TRBV6-2/TRBV6-3|-|TRBJ2-2
CASSYSELPIQGTGELFF
>-|TRBV6-5|-|TRBJ2-1
CATSPTPVSYNEQFF
>-|TRBV6-2/TRBV6-3|-|TRBJ2-3
CASSYRLDGNRDTQYF
>-|TRBV19|-|TRBJ1-2
CASSIEMGGADYTF
>TRBD1|TRBV5-1|-|TRBJ2-1
CASSLAGQGTHEQFF
>TRBD1|TRBV12-3/TRBV12-4|-|TRBJ1-1
CASSRQGNTEAFF
>TRBD2|TRBV11-2|once|TRBJ2-5
CASSSRPTSGSLETQYF
>TRBD1|TRBV18|-|TRBJ1-5
CASSSGTGGLGQPQHF
>TRBD1|TRBV16|-|TRBJ2-7
CASSHGTGVGEQYF
>TRBD2|TRBV28|-|TRBJ2-3
CASSLAGEDTQYF
>-|TRBV9|-|TRBJ2-1
CASSALSAGNEQFF
>-|TRBV3-1/TRBV3-2|-|TRBJ1-6
CASSQGGGVSPLHF
>-|TRBV10-3|-|TRBJ1-1
CAISEAGQGEAFF
>-|TRBV7-3|-|TRBJ2-1
CASSPLGGEYNEQFF
>TRBD2|TRBV2|-|TRBJ2-7
CASLTGGGYEQYF
>-|TRBV7-3|-|TRBJ2-6
CASSLGQPSSGANVLTF
>TRBD2|TRBV4-1|-|TRBJ2-7
CASSQAGTSGNSYEQYF
>-|TRBV19|-|TRBJ1-5
CASSIGGQPQHF
>TRBD1|TRBV9|-|TRBJ1-1
CASSLGQARTEAFF
>-|TRBV5-6|-|TRBJ2-7
CASSSQRGHEQYF
>TRBD2|TRBV5-4|-|TRBJ2-1
CASSLLASGSDEQFF
>-|TRBV27|-|TRBJ1-1
CASSFGQSTEAFF
>-|TRBV7-9|-|TRBJ1-1
CASSPGLSMNTEAFF
>TRBD2|TRBV7-3|-|TRBJ2-1
CASSSLAGDNEQFF
>-|TRBV7-9|-|TRBJ1-2
CASSHDRYTDYGYTF
>TRBD1|TRBV6-6|-|TRBJ1-5
CASSWGQGNSNQPQHF
>-|TRBV6-5|-|TRBJ2-3
CASSRVGADTQYF
>TRBD1|TRBV5-4|-|TRBJ2-5
CASSSDRGETQYF